This TCR beta chain was profiled in a study of cytomegalovirus exposure and HLA in healthy donors. Study results and caveats: The authors confirmed in vitro that a few CMV-associated chains were specific for CMV antigens. Altogether, some 170 TCR beta chains were recorded as cytomegalovirus-associated.

While the first cohort had about 610 subjects, the donors belonged to the separate validation cohort of more than 95 subjects. Comments on this clone: Its antigen is currently unknown.

Germline V gene data show CDR1 as SGHTA and CDR2 as FQGNSA. The CDR3 consists of 19 residues. Trimming at V came to 7 bases and at J to 4 bases, leaving 13 bases not matched to a gene. The method was immunoSEQ multiplex PCR; TCRdb's version includes in-frame clones alone and lacks a portion of them. The repertoire consists of 95,000 to 120,000 clones, with approximately 94% occurring once and the leading ten covering 0.67%. V usage is TRBV7-2 and J usage is TRBJ2-1; TRBD2 matches 16 bases. Sequenced sample: PBMCs. The clonotype originates from a woman aged 18-29 years in good health and CMV-seronegative. The CDR3 region is CASNKPGLAGGALYNEQFF. The CDR3 coding sequence is TGTGCCAGCAACAAACCGGGACTAGCGGGGGGGGCTTTATACAATGAGCAGTTCTTC.